This T cell receptor (beta chain) was sequenced in a study of cytomegalovirus exposure and HLA in healthy donors. The CDR3 spans 13 residues. The germline V gene has CDR1 SSHAT and CDR2 FNYEAQ (reference sequence). Primers: 60 Vbeta forward and 13 Jbeta reverse. TCRdb's table, derived via immunoSEQ multiplex PCR, lists solely in-frame clones and lacks some. Seen here are some 120,000 clones, around 78% observed once, and the top ten hold approximately 6.5%. A word on this clone: Relative to the germline gene, one junction end is altered; a read error may explain this.

Sequenced: PBMCs. The rearrangement uses TRBV7-7 and TRBJ2-5, with unresolved D. The sequence was obtained from a woman aged 40-49 years in good health and CMV-seronegative. The CDR3, as DNA: TGTGCTAGCAGCCCCGACATGCAAGAGACCCAGTACTTC. It translates to CASSPDMQETQYF.